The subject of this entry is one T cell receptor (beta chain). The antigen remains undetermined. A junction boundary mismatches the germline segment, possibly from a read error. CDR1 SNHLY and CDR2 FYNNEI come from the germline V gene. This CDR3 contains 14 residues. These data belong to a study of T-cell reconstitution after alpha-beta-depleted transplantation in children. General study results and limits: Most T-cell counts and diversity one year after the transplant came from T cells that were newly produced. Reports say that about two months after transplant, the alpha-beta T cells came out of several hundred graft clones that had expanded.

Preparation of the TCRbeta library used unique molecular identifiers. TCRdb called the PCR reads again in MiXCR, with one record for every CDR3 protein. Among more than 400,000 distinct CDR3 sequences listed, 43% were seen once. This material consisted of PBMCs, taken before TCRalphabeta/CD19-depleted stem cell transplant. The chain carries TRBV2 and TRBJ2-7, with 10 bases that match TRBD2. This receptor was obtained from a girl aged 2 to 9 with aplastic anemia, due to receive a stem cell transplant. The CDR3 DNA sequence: TGTGCCTGCAGACTAGCGGGCCTCTCCTACGAGCAGTACTTC. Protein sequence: CACRLAGLSYEQYF.